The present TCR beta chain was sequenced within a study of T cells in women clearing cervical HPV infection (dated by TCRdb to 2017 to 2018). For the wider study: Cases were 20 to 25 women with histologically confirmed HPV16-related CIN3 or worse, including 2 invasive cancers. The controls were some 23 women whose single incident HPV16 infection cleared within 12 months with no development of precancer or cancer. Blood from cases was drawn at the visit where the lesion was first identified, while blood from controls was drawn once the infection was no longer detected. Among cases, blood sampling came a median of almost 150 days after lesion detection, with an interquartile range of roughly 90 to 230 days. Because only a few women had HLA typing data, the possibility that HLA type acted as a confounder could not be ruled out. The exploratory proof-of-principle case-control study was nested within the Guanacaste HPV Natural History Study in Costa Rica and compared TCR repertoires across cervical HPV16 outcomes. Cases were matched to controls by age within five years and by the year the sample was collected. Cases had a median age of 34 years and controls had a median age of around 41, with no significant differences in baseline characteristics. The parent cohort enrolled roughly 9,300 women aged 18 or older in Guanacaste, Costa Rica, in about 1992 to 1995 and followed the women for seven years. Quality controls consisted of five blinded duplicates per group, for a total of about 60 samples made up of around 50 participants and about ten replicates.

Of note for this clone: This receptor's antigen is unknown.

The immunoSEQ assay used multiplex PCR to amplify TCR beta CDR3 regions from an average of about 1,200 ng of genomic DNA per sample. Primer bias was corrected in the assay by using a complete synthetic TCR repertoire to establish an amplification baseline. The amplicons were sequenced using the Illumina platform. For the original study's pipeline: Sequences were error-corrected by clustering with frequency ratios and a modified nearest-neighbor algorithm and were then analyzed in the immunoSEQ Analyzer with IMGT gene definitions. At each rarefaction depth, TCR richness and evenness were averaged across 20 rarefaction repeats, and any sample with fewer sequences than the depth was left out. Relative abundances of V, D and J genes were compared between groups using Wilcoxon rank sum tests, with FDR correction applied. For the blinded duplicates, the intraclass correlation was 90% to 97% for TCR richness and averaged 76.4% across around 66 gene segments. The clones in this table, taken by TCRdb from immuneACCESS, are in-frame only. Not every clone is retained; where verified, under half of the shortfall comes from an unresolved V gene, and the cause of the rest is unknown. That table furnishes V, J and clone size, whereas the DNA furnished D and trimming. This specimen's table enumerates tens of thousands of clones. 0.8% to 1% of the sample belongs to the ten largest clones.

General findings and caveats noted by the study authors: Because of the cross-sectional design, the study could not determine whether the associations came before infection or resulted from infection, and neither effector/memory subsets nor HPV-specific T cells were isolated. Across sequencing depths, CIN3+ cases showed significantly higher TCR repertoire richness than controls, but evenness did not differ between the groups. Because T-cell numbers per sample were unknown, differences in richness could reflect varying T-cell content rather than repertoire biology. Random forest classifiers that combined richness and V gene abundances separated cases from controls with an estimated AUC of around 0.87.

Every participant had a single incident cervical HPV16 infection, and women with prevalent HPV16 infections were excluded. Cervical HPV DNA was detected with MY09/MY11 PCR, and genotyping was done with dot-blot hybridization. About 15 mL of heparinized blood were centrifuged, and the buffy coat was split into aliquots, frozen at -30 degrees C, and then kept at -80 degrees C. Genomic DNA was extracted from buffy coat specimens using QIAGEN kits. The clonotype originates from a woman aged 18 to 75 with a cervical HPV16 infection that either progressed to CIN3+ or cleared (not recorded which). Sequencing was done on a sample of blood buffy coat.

CDR3 region: CASSLAGGYTF. CDR3 bases read: TGTGCCAGCAGCTTGGCCGGGGGC. The chain employs TRBV5-5 and TRBJ1-2; no D gene is confidently identified. The CDR3 end is not reached by the read, which stops 3 residues before it; the germline J gene fills it in. Via the germline V gene (reference sequence), CDR1 is SGHKS and CDR2 YYEKEE. The CDR3, from cysteine to phenylalanine, totals 11 residues. Only the CDR3 bases that were read are kept: 24 of them, in frame from base 1.